This TCR beta chain comes out of a study of blood T cells in healthy people across ages. The authors ran a second PCR of 7 to 11 cycles using a sample-barcoded 5' primer and a J-beta primer mix. TCRdb re-derived calls from the 5' RACE reads in MiXCR, one entry per CDR3 protein. The data show around 700,000 distinct CDR3 sequences, around a quarter seen once. The amount of total RNA extracted per sample was at least 5.5 micrograms. Germline CDR1 reads SGHRS; CDR2 reads YFSETQ. This CDR3 spans 16 amino acids. The sample was also linked to a second study, of T cells of mothers and their children. That report notes: Sequencing got over 8 million TCR beta CDR3 reads from each mother and approximately 3 million from each child. Related pairs of mothers and children showed slightly higher, non-significant overlap versus unrelated pairs.

This TCR was sampled from a boy younger than 18 in good health. The source material was blood. The gene calls are TRBV5-1 and TRBJ2-1; D unclear. The end of the DNA fits TRBJ2-7 better, so the J call may be wrong. This CDR3 reads CASSLAFASETYEQYF. The DNA for the CDR3 is TGCGCCAGCAGCTTGGCCTTCGCTTCGGAGACCTACGAGCAGTACTTC.